A single sample gave rise to the 23 T cell receptor beta chains below, sequenced in a study of blood T cell repertoires in COVID-19 (dated by TCRdb to the early 2020s). Library prep was done by the immunoSEQ multiplex PCR assay. This is the immuneACCESS table as TCRdb keeps it, with only in-frame sequences that have V and J called. A part of the clones is gone; compared with another copy, unresolved V genes explain less than half, and the rest is unexplained. Within this sample are 180,000 or so clones, with approximately 83% of them counted one time only. The biggest ten clones account for 6.5% to 9% of the sample. The specimen sequenced was peripheral blood. The receptor set was obtained from a woman in her thirties or forties with COVID-19, enrolled during active disease.

CDR3 nucleotide sequence: TGTGCCAGCTCACCGAGCACTTCTAGCACAGATACGCAGTATTTT. It codes for CASSPSTSSTDTQYF. The chain joins TRBV18 to TRBJ2-3; D is ambiguous. The germline CDR1 and CDR2 sequences are KGHSH and LQKENI. Trimming shortened V by 3 bases and J by 0 bases, and 10 bases separated the two germline ends. The CDR3 extends over 15 amino acids.

The chain has TRBV18 and TRBJ1-5; unclear D gene. Germline V CDR1 and CDR2: KGHSH, LQKENI. This CDR3 spans 14 amino acids. V lost 3 bases and J lost 3, with 9 bases in between. This CDR3 reads CASSPPGFNQPQHF. CDR3 sequence (DNA): TGTGCCAGCTCACCTCCCGGGTTCAATCAGCCCCAGCATTTT.

The chain employs TRBV6-2 or TRBV6-3 and TRBJ1-2; 8 bases agree with TRBD1. Germline CDR1 is MNHEY and CDR2 is SVGEGT. With 4 bases clipped from V and 8 bases from J, the junction kept 3 bases outside the gene matches. The CDR3 has 12 residues. As DNA, the CDR3 is TGTGCCAGCAGTTCAGGGGGCGAGGGCTACACCTTC. Translation gives CASSSGGEGYTF.

The chain combines TRBV5-1 with TRBJ1-4, with a tentative D call TRBD1 (6 bases). V was clipped by 1 base and J by 3 bases, with 13 bases between them. The CDR3 covers 16 residues. Germline-derived CDR1 and CDR2 are SGHRS and YFSETQ. CDR3 nucleotides: TGCGCCAGCAGCTTGCGTGGAAAGGGGGCTAATGAAAAACTGTTTTTT. Its translation: CASSLRGKGANEKLFF.

The chain uses TRBV28 and TRBJ1-2, with TRBD1 identical over 9 bases. Germline values: CDR1 MDHEN, CDR2 SYDVKM. V lost 6 bases, J lost 4 bases, and 3 bases stayed unmatched. This CDR3 has 13 amino acids. The CDR3 DNA is TGTGCCAGCAGCTACAGGGGGCTCTATGGCTACACCTTC. It yields the protein CASSYRGLYGYTF.

This rearrangement joins TRBV28 to TRBJ1-2; 9 nucleotides agree with TRBD1. The ends lost 4 bases at V and 4 bases at J; junction bases unmatched: 10. The CDR3 loop spans 16 amino acids. In germline, CDR1 is MDHEN, CDR2 SYDVKM. In DNA, the CDR3 is TGTGCCAGCAGTTCTCCCGGGACAGGGTGGGCCTATGGCTACACCTTC. As protein: CASSSPGTGWAYGYTF.

This chain joins TRBV15 and TRBJ2-2; 10 nucleotides agree with TRBD2. Germline assignment: CDR1 LNHNV and CDR2 YYDKDF (reference sequence). This CDR3 is 18 amino acids long. The ends lost 0 bases at V and 7 bases at J; junction bases unmatched: 11. DNA of the CDR3: TGTGCCACCAGCAGAGACAGACCGGGACTAGCGACGGGCGGGGAGCTGTTTTTT. It encodes CATSRDRPGLATGGELFF.

The rearrangement links TRBV24-1 to TRBJ1-6, with 7 positions matching TRBD1. In germline, CDR1 is KGHDR, CDR2 SFDVKD. The CDR3 sequence is 12 residues long. Germline trimming cut 8 bases from V and 9 bases from J; bases unmatched to any gene: 3. The CDR3 protein is CATNQGGSPLHF. As DNA, the CDR3 is TGTGCCACCAACCAGGGGGGTTCACCCCTCCACTTT.

The rearrangement links TRBV2 to TRBJ1-4; D is possibly TRBD1 (5 bases). Deletions cut 5 bases from V and 3 bases from J, with 13 bases between. This CDR3 comprises 15 residues. Germline values: CDR1 SNHLY, CDR2 FYNNEI. In DNA form, the CDR3 reads TGTGCCAGCAGTTCCCCAGGGCAACCTAATGAAAAACTGTTTTTT. Translating it yields CASSSPGQPNEKLFF.

V gene TRBV6-6 combines with J gene TRBJ2-7, with 8 bases lining up with TRBD2. V trimming: 4 bases; J trimming: 5 bases; junction bases outside the gene matches: 4. The germline CDR1 and CDR2 sequences are MNHNY and SVGAGI (reference sequence). This CDR3 contains 13 residues. CDR3 nucleotides: TGTGCCAGCAGTTTCCTCGGGGGGGACGAGCAGTACTTC. This translates into CASSFLGGDEQYF.

The CDR3 protein is CASSPGGQGFSQEYF. CDR3 DNA: TGTGCCAGCAGCCCCGGGGGACAGGGGTTTTCGCAGGAGTACTTC. J is TRBJ2-7 and V is TRBV13, with 10 bases matching TRBD1. With 5 bases clipped from V and 11 bases from J, the junction kept 15 bases outside the gene matches. The CDR3 is 15 amino acids. The germline CDR1 and CDR2 sequences are PRHDT and FYEKMQ (reference sequence). Looking up the rest from reference TRBV13 and TRBJ2-7 gives the full variable domain: AAGVIQSPRHLIKEKRETATLKCYPIPRHDTVYWYQQGPGQDPQFLISFYEKMQSDKGSIPDRFSAQQFSDYHSELNMSSLELGDSALYFCASSPGGQGFSQEYFGPGTRLTVT.

The chain joins TRBV7-3 to TRBJ1-1, with 7 positions matching TRBD1. This CDR3 has 15 amino acids. CDR1 and CDR2 (germline): SGHTA, FQGTGA. V gave up 4 bases and J gave up 1 base; unmatched junction bases: 6. CDR3 in DNA: TGTGCCAGCAGCTCAGGGGGGCCTGAGAACACTGAAGCTTTCTTT. This translates into CASSSGGPENTEAFF.

The V call is TRBV4-1, the J call TRBJ1-1; 8 positions match TRBD1. The CDR3 is 15 amino acids. The germline CDR1 and CDR2 sequences are MGHRA and YSYEKL. The J segment lost 5 bases and the V segment lost 3 bases, leaving 8 bases of the junction unmatched. The CDR3 is CASSQLTGASTEAFF. CDR3 DNA: TGCGCCAGCAGCCAGTTGACAGGGGCGAGTACTGAAGCTTTCTTT.

This clone has a single count. This chain links TRBV9 with TRBJ2-2; the match to TRBD1 covers 9 bases. This CDR3 contains 15 residues. Germline CDR1 and CDR2: SGDLS and YYNGEE. Unmatched junction bases numbered 7, after V lost 4 bases and J lost 6 bases. The CDR3 is CASSPQGASAGELFF. The CDR3 DNA follows: TGTGCCAGCAGCCCACAGGGGGCGAGCGCCGGGGAGCTGTTTTTT. The full variable domain, in which reference TRBV9 and TRBJ2-2 provide the parts outside the CDR3, is DSGVTQTPKHLITATGQRVTLRCSPRSGDLSVYWYQQSLDQGLQFLIQYYNGEERAKGNILERFSAQQFPDLHSELNLSSLELGDSALYFCASSPQGASAGELFFGEGSRLTVL.

The chain is built from TRBV19 and TRBJ2-1, with D possibly being TRBD2 (6 bases). The V end was cut by 7 bases, the J end by 0 bases, with 19 bases between. CDR1 LNHDA and CDR2 SQIVND come from the germline V gene (reference sequence). The CDR3 spans 17 residues. The CDR3 region is CASTKLAGLSSYNEQFF. In DNA, the CDR3 is TGTGCCAGTACAAAACTGGCGGGGCTGAGCTCCTACAATGAGCAGTTCTTC.

This clone has only a few counts. V gene TRBV9 combines with J gene TRBJ2-3; a weak D match, TRBD2 (6 bases). V was trimmed by 3 bases and J by 6 bases, leaving 17 bases between them. This CDR3 is 15 amino acids long. Germline V gene sequence: CDR1 SGDLS, CDR2 YYNGEE. The CDR3 spells CASSEGGGAVDTQYF. The CDR3 DNA reads as TGTGCCAGCAGCGAGGGCGGAGGGGCCGTTGATACGCAGTATTTT.

This chain links TRBV19 with TRBJ1-1; D unclear. The V gene's germline CDR1 is LNHDA and CDR2 SQIVND (reference sequence). The CDR3 runs to 13 residues. Trimming took off 4 bases at V and 1 base at J, with 7 bases between the two ends. The CDR3 loop reads CASSSTANTEAFF. The CDR3 DNA is TGTGCCAGTAGTAGTACAGCGAACACTGAAGCTTTCTTT.

The V gene is TRBV2, the J gene TRBJ1-1, with 8 nucleotides matching TRBD1. CDR1 and CDR2 from the germline V gene are SNHLY and FYNNEI. The CDR3 is 13 amino acids. The V segment lost 6 bases and the J segment 3 bases; nucleotides outside the gene matches: 3. This CDR3 reads CASRGQGDTEAFF. The CDR3 DNA sequence: TGTGCCAGCAGAGGACAGGGCGACACTGAAGCTTTCTTT.

This chain joins TRBV27 and TRBJ2-1, with 7 bases lining up with TRBD2. The CDR3 runs to 15 residues. V was pared by 3 bases and J by 2 bases, with 4 bases of the junction left unmatched. Germline lookup yields CDR1 MNHEY and CDR2 SMNVEV (reference sequence). The CDR3 DNA follows: TGTGCCAGCAGTTTTGGCGGGAGACCCTACAATGAGCAGTTCTTC. Translation: CASSFGGRPYNEQFF.

This clone has a single count. The chain has TRBV21-1 and TRBJ2-1; the table's D call TRBD1 went unverified against the DNA. TRBV21-1 is annotated as a pseudogene. CDR3 size: 19 residues. CDR3 region: CASSNGGQGVSVAYNEQFF. As DNA, the CDR3 is TGTGCCAGCAGCAATGGGGGACAGGGGGTGAGTGTAGCCTACAATGAGCAGTTCTTC.

The CDR3 loop is CASSLQDRGRSQPQHF. DNA for the CDR3: TGTGCCAGCAGCCTTCAGGACAGGGGAAGGAGTCAGCCCCAGCATTTT. The chain uses TRBV7-8 and TRBJ1-5; 9 bases are a match to TRBD1. The germline gives CDR1 SGHVS, CDR2 FQNEAQ. The CDR3 covers 16 residues. V shed 5 bases, J shed 6 bases, and the junction held 11 bases outside the gene matches.

The V and J genes are TRBV10-1 and TRBJ2-1; 7 nucleotides line up with TRBD1. J gave up 5 bases and V 2 bases, and 12 bases lay outside the gene matches. CDR3 length: 17 amino acids. Germline CDR1 reads WNHNN; CDR2 reads SYGVQD (reference sequence). The CDR3 loop is CASSEQQGEVLDNEQFF. Written as DNA, the CDR3 is TGCGCCAGCAGTGAGCAGCAGGGGGAAGTTTTGGACAATGAGCAGTTCTTC.

This chain joins TRBV3-1 (or the pseudogene TRBV3-2) and TRBJ1-2; the D is unclear. This CDR3 region has 12 residues. Trimming took 4 bases from V and 8 from J, leaving 11 bases between them. Germline V gene sequence: CDR1 LGHDT, CDR2 YNNKEL (reference sequence). The CDR3 here is CASSRSREGYTF. The CDR3 coding sequence is TGTGCCAGCAGCCGTAGTCGGGAGGGCTACACCTTC.